This T cell receptor (beta chain) emerged from a study of blood T cells in healthy people across ages. Study-level results: Percentage of naive T cells showed a strong correlation with TCR beta diversity. The study could not conclusively compare naive and antigen-experienced cells, given its unsorted PBMCs.

This CDR3 contains 18 residues. Germline CDR1 LGHNA, CDR2 YSLEER. The ends lost 4 bases at V and 2 bases at J; junction bases unmatched: 12. Per-sample PBMC isolation yielded at least 6.5 million cells. Comment on this clonotype: The target antigen is unknown.

A second PCR, run for about 7 to 11 cycles, used a sample-barcoded 5' primer plus a J-beta primer mix. Unique molecular identifiers of 12 random nucleotides labeled each cDNA. TCRdb recomputed calls from the 5' RACE reads with MiXCR, one row per CDR3 protein. Of nearly 1 million distinct CDR3 sequences listed, 51% are singletons. The V and J genes are TRBV4-3 and TRBJ2-3, with 10 nucleotides matching TRBD1. Specimen: blood. This receptor was taken from a woman aged 55-69 years in good health. The CDR3 region is CASSRGTGANPYTDTQYF. CDR3 DNA: TGCGCCAGCAGCCGAGGGACAGGGGCCAATCCATACACAGATACGCAGTATTTT.